This T cell receptor beta chain was observed in a study of brain T cells in children with intractable seizures listed by TCRdb under 2021. Looking at the study overall: Resected brain tissue from 53 pediatric epilepsy surgery cases was initially screened for immune gene transcripts with a NanoString immunology panel. Of the approximately 12 selected surgery cases, pre-surgery blood was also sequenced for eight, so four had brain tissue only.

As to this clone: The antigen it binds to is not known. The sample holds no much larger clone one base away, and base qualities are not on file.

Paper-wide results and their limitations: The patients' HCMV serostatus was not known, and viral specificity was inferred solely from CDR3 sequence similarity. Because sequencing depth was different between pre-surgery and post-surgery blood, clones absent from the pre-surgery sample may reflect undersampling.

The immunoSEQ assay was applied to genomic DNA to generate the TCR beta chain sequences. Under the source paper's analysis protocol: Any CDR3 sequence that did not begin with the conserved framework cysteine at position 104 was removed by hand. Clonality was calculated as one minus the normalized Shannon's Diversity Index, with values ranging from 0 (maximal diversity) to 1 (oligoclonal). Chi-squared comparison-of-proportions tests were used to check whether the frequency of the same CDR3 differed between samples, for example brain versus blood. Public clonotypes were identified by searching immuneACCESS, and similarity to known antiviral clonotypes was assessed with the VDJdb browser. This is the immuneACCESS table as TCRdb keeps it, with only in-frame sequences that have V and J called. A part of the clones is gone; compared with another copy, unresolved V genes explain less than half, and the rest is unexplained. Clone size and V and J calls were adopted from that table, with D and trimming inferred from the DNA. This sample has 110,000 or so clones in its table, and 94% of those were observed once. The ten largest clonotypes hold about 4% of the sample.

CDR1 is given as SGHAT and CDR2 as FQDESV, both from the germline V gene (reference sequence). The V end loses 5 bases and the J end loses 0 bases, and a stretch of 8 bases separates them. Including the terminal cysteine and phenylalanine, the CDR3 comprises 14 residues. Only CDR3 DNA remains: 42 bases, in frame from the first base. The time point label, as the study defines it: resected brain tissue, or blood drawn just prior to surgery. The surgery cases showing the highest brain T cell transcript signatures were chosen for TCR beta chain sequencing of brain tissue and, when available, of blood. Prior to surgery, the patients had been treated with at least one anti-epileptic drug. The TCR-sequenced patients were children whose drug-resistant epilepsy was caused by tuberous sclerosis complex, focal cortical dysplasia, Rasmussen encephalitis or hemimegalencephaly. Blood was drawn right before the epilepsy surgery. The Monarch genomic DNA purification kit was used to extract bulk genomic DNA from unsorted brain tissue and from whole blood.

Recombination connected TRBV11-1 to TRBJ2-4; the D gene assignment is ambiguous. Sequencing used peripheral blood, obtained at surgery. The TCR comes from a boy under two years old with hemimegalencephaly and intractable seizures. The bases are TGTGCCAGCAGCCTTCAACTAGCCAAAAACATTCAGTACTTC. It translates as CASSLQLAKNIQYF.